This note documents a single T cell receptor (beta chain) sequence. The CDR3 extends over 16 amino acids. V was shortened by 3 bases and J by 3 bases, with 17 bases between the two germline ends. Germline V lookup: CDR1 KGHSH, CDR2 LQKENI. This entry belongs to a study of blood T cell repertoires in COVID-19. Study as a whole: Samples of COVID-19 (acute and convalescent) were obtained from the United States, Italy and Spain. Nucleic acid was either cDNA or gDNA, and it came from T cells, B-cell-depleted T cells, or PBMCs.

Original handling: Researchers report that nucleated cell counts were estimated from reference gene primer amplification. Profiling relied on immunoSEQ multiplex PCR, and the TCRdb table lists in-frame clones only, not all of them. V, J and clone size were drawn from that table, and D and trimming were deduced from the DNA. Of 110,000 or so clones in the sample, more than 75% were seen once. Sequencing used peripheral blood. V and J are TRBV18 and TRBJ1-2; D is ambiguous. This clonotype was sampled from a woman in her forties or fifties with acute or convalescent COVID-19. The CDR3 loop reads CASSPGPTPSDYGYTF. CDR3 nucleotide sequence: TGTGCCAGCTCACCGGGCCCCACCCCGTCGGACTATGGCTACACCTTC. The full variable domain, completed using reference TRBV18 and TRBJ1-2, is NAGVMQNPRHLVRRRGQEARLRCSPMKGHSHVYWYRQLPEEGLKFMVYLQKENIIDESGMPKERFSAEFPKEGPSILRIQQVVRGDSAAYFCASSPGPTPSDYGYTFGSGTRLTVV.